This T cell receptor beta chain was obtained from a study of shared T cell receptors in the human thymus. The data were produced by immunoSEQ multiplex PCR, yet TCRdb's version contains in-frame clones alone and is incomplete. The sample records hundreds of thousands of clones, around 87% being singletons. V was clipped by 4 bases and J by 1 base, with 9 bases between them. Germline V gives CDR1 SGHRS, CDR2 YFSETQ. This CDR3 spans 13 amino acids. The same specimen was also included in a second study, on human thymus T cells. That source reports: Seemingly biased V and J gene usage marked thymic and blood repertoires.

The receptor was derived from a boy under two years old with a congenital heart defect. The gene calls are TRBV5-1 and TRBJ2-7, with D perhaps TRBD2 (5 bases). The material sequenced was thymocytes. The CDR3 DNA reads TGCGCCAGCAGCCCCCCGGGGTCCTACGAGCAGTACTTC. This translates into CASSPPGSYEQYF.